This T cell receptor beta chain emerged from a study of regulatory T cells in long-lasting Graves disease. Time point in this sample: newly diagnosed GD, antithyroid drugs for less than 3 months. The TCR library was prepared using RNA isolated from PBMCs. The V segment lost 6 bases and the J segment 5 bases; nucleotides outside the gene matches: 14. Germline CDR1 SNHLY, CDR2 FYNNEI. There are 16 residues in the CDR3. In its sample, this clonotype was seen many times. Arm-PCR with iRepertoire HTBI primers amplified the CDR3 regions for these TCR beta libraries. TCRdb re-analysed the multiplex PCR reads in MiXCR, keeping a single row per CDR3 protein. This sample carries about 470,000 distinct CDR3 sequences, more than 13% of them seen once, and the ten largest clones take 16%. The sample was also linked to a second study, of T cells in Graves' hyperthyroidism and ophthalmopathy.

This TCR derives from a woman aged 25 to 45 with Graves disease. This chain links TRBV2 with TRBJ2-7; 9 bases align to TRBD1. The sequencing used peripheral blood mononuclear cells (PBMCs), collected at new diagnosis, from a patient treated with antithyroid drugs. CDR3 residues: CASSSPRDRVVHEQYF. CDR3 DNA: TGTGCCAGCAGCTCCCCCCGGGACAGGGTAGTCCACGAGCAGTACTTC. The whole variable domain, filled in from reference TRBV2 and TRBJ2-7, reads EPEVTQTPSHQVTQMGQEVILRCVPISNHLYFYWYRQILGQKVEFLVSFYNNEISEKSEIFDDQFSVERPDGSNFTLKIRSTKLEDSAMYFCASSSPRDRVVHEQYFGPGTRLTVT.